These 8 T cell receptor beta chains originate from one sample sequenced in a study of vaccination effects on CD4 cells after COVID-19. Using immunoSEQ multiplex PCR, the repertoire was profiled, and TCRdb retains in-frame clones only, with some absent. Among about 66,000 clones listed, about 80% were seen once. Within the ViraFEST assay, antigen-specific CD4+ T cells underwent expansion with viral peptide pools prior to sequencing. Having been cultured for less than 12 days, the cells underwent CD4+ T cell isolation. Subjects were given two BNT162b2 or mRNA-1273 vaccine doses. Their antigen targets remain unknown. This material consisted of CD4+ T cells from PBMCs cultured with HCoV-OC43 spike peptides, taken after COVID-19 vaccination. Subset defined: HCoV-OC43 spike overlapping peptide pool stimulation. The receptors stem from a human donor who received a COVID-19 vaccine.

Only one count was recorded for this clone. The rearrangement joins TRBV19 to TRBJ2-5, with 8 bases matching TRBD2. V shed 10 bases and J 4 bases; nucleotides not matched to a gene: 11. Germline lookup yields CDR1 LNHDA and CDR2 SQIVND (reference sequence). The CDR3 sequence is 14 residues long. In nucleotides, the CDR3 is TGTGCCACCAAGAGTGAGCGGGGGCGAGAGACCCAGTACTTC. It codes for CATKSERGRETQYF.

This sequence joins TRBV5-1 and TRBJ1-1, with D tentatively TRBD1 (5 bases). Germline CDR1 reads SGHRS; CDR2 reads YFSETQ. The CDR3 is 16 amino acids. V lost 0 bases and J 3 bases, leaving 15 bases between the germline ends. The CDR3 loop reads CASSLGSSGMDTEAFF. The CDR3 DNA follows: TGCGCCAGCAGCTTGGGTAGTTCAGGGATGGACACTGAAGCTTTCTTT.

This chain links TRBV19 with TRBJ1-4, with D possibly TRBD1 on 6 matching bases. Germline V CDR1 and CDR2: LNHDA, SQIVND (reference sequence). The CDR3 is made up of 14 amino acids. Trimming left V 5 bases short and J 6 bases short, with 13 bases between. The CDR3 DNA follows: TGTGCCAGTAGTCCCGTTAGGGGGGATGAAAAACTGTTTTTT. As protein: CASSPVRGDEKLFF. The full variable domain, completed using reference TRBV19 and TRBJ1-4, is DGGITQSPKYLFRKEGQNVTLSCEQNLNHDAMYWYRQDPGQGLRLIYYSQIVNDFQKGDIAEGYSVSREKKESFPLTVTSAQKNPTAFYLCASSPVRGDEKLFFGSGTQLSVL.

This chain connects TRBV7-9 to TRBJ2-7; no definite D call. V was clipped by 5 bases and J by 0 bases, with 17 bases between them. This CDR3 is built from 16 residues. Germline V gene lookup returns CDR1 SEHNR and CDR2 FQNEAQ (reference sequence). The DNA of the CDR3 is TGTGCCAGCAGCGCACGGACGGCCGGCAGCTCCTACGAGCAGTACGTC. Residues: CASSARTAGSSYEQYV.

The chain couples TRBV5-1 to TRBJ2-1; maybe TRBD1 (7 bases). Germline V CDR1 and CDR2: SGHRS, YFSETQ. The CDR3 is 14 residues long. Trimming pared 7 bases from V and 0 bases from J, leaving 11 bases between. The CDR3 sequence is CASAQGGSYNEQFF. The CDR3 coding sequence is TGCGCCAGCGCTCAGGGGGGCTCCTACAATGAGCAGTTCTTC.

As DNA, the CDR3 is TGTGCCAGCAGCTTGGTCGACGACAGTGATTACAATGAGCAGTTCTTC. Translated: CASSLVDDSDYNEQFF. J is TRBJ2-1 and V is TRBV5-4; weak D call: TRBD1 (5 bases). Germline CDR1 SGHNT, CDR2 YYREEE (reference sequence). V lost 0 bases, J lost 4 bases, and 14 bases lay in between. This CDR3 region has 16 residues. Based on the CDR3 plus reference TRBV5-4 and TRBJ2-1, the full variable domain is ETGVTQSPTHLIKTRGQQVTLRCSSQSGHNTVSWYQQALGQGPQFIFQYYREEENGRGNFPPRFSGLQFPNYSSELNVNALELDDSALYLCASSLVDDSDYNEQFFGPGTRLTVL.

This clone was seen a single time. The V call is TRBV5-4, the J call TRBJ2-3, with 8 positions matching TRBD2. The J segment lost 0 bases and the V segment lost 0 bases, leaving 6 bases of the junction unmatched. The germline gives CDR1 SGHNT, CDR2 YYREEE (reference sequence). This CDR3 is built from 17 residues. CDR3 DNA: TGTGCCAGCAGCTTGGTGGGCGGGGGGATAAGCACAGATACGCAGTATTTT. Amino acid sequence: CASSLVGGGISTDTQYF.

This chain uses TRBV29-1 with TRBJ2-2; 13 bases are a match to TRBD2. CDR1 SQVTM and CDR2 ANQGSEA come from the germline V gene. J lost 6 bases, V lost 5 bases, and 0 bases had no gene match. This CDR3 contains 13 residues. The CDR3 DNA reads TGCAGCGTTACTAGCGGGGGGGCCGGGGAGCTGTTTTTT. It yields the protein CSVTSGGAGELFF.